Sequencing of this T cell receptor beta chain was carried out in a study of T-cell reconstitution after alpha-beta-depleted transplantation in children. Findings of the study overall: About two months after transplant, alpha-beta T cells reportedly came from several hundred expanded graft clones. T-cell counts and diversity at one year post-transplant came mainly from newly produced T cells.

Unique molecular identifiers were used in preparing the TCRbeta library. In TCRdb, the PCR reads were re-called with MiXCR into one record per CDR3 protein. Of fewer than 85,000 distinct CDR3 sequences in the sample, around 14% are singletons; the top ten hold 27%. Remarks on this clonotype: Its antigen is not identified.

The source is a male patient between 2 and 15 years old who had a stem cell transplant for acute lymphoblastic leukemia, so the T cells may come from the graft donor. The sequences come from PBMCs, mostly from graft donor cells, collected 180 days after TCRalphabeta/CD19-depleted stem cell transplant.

This chain's CDR3 is CAISDLGGGAYEQFF. CDR3 coding DNA: TGTGCCATCTCCGACTTGGGCGGGGGGGCTTATGAGCAGTTCTTC. The chain carries TRBV10-3 and TRBJ2-1; 9 nucleotides agree with TRBD2. Germline V gives CDR1 ENHRY, CDR2 SYGVKD. This CDR3 has 15 amino acids. The V and J ends lost 8 bases and 8 bases, in that order; junction bases with no gene match: 13.